This T cell receptor beta chain was observed in a study of T-cell reconstitution after alpha-beta-depleted transplantation in children. Whole-study findings and limits: From surviving recipient T cells and thymic progenitors came the high day-60 TCRbeta diversity observed in some patients. Reportedly, roughly two months post-transplant, alpha-beta T cells arose from several hundred expanded graft clones. Hyperexpanded clones declined; after one year, newly produced T cells mostly supplied diversity.

The V gene's germline CDR1 is SGHKS and CDR2 YYEKEE (reference sequence). The CDR3 consists of 14 residues. V was shortened by 1 base and J by 2 bases, with 9 bases between the two germline ends. Comment on this clonotype: Its specificity is unknown.

Molecular barcoding with unique molecular identifiers was used for the TCRbeta library. A single record per CDR3 protein comes from TCRdb applying MiXCR to the PCR reads. The sample holds 550,000 to 600,000 distinct CDR3 sequences, about 21% seen once. The sample was PBMCs, mostly from graft donor cells, taken 360 days after TCRalphabeta/CD19-depleted stem cell transplant. The sequence came from a boy less than two years old who had a stem cell transplant for acute myeloid leukemia, so the T cells may come from the graft donor. V gene TRBV5-5 combines with J gene TRBJ2-5, with D perhaps being TRBD1 or TRBD2 (6 bases each). CDR3 DNA sequence: TGTGCCAGCAGCTTGACAGGGAGGCAAGAGACCCAGTACTTC. Amino acid sequence: CASSLTGRQETQYF.